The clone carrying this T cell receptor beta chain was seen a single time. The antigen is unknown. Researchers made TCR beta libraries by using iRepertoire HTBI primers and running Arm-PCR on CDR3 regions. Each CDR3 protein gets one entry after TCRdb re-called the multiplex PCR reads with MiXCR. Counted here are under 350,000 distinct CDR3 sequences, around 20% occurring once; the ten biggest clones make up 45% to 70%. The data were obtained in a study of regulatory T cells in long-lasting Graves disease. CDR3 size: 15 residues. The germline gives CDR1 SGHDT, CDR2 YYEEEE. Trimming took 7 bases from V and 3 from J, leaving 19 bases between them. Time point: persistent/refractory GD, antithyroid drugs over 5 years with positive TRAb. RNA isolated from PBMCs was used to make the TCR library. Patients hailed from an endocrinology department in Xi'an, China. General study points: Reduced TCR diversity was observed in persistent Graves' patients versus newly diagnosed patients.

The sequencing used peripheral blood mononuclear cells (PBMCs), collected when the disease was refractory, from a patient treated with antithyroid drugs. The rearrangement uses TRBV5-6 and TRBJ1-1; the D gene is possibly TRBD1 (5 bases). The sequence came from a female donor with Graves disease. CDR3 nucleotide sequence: TGTGCCAGCGGCCTTTATGCGGGGCACGACACTGAAGCTTTCTTT. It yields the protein CASGLYAGHDTEAFF.